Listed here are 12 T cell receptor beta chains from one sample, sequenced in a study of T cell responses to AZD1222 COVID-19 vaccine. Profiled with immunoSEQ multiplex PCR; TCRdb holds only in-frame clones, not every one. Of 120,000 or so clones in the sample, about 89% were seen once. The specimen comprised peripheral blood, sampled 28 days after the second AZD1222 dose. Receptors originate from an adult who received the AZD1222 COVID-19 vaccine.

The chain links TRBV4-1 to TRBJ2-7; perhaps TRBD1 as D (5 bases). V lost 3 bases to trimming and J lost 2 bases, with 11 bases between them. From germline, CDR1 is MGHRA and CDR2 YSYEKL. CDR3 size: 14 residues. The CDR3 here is CASSHPAGTYEQYF. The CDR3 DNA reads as TGCGCCAGCAGCCATCCCGCAGGGACCTACGAGCAGTACTTC.

The CDR3 here is CSVGGGPGGQYF. The DNA for the CDR3 is TGCAGCGTTGGAGGAGGGCCCGGGGGGCAGTACTTC. The J gene is TRBJ2-7, the V gene TRBV29-1, with D possibly being TRBD2 (6 bases). Trimming shortened V by 4 bases and J by 9 bases, and 16 bases separated the two germline ends. This CDR3 contains 12 residues. Germline assignment: CDR1 SQVTM and CDR2 ANQGSEA.

CDR3 amino acids: CASSLDDEAGESNEQFF. DNA of the CDR3: TGTGCCAGCAGCTTAGATGACGAGGCGGGAGAGTCGAATGAGCAGTTCTTC. This chain connects TRBV11-3 to TRBJ2-1; TRBD2 matches at 7 bases. The CDR3 is 17 amino acids. Per the germline V gene, CDR1 is SGHNT and CDR2 is YENEEA. With V trimmed by 0 bases and J by 7 bases, 12 bases remained unmatched.

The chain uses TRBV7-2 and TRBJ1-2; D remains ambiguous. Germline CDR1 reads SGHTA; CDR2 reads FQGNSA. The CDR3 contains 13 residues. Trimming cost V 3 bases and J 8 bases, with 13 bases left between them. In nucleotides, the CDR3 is TGTGCCAGCAGCTTTGGCCGCGAAGGGGGCTACACCTTC. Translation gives CASSFGREGGYTF.

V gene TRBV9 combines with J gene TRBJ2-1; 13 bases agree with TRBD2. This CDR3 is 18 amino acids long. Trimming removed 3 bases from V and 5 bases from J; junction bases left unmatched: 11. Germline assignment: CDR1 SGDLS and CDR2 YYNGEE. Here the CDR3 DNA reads TGTGCCAGCAGCGCAGAACCACTAGCGGGAGGGCCCCACAATGAGCAGTTCTTC. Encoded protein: CASSAEPLAGGPHNEQFF.

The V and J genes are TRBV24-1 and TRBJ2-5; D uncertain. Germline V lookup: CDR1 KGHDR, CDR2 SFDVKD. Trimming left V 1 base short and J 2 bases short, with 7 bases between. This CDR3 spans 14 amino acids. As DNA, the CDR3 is TGTGCCACCAGTGATTTCGGCCCACAAGAGACCCAGTACTTC. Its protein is CATSDFGPQETQYF.

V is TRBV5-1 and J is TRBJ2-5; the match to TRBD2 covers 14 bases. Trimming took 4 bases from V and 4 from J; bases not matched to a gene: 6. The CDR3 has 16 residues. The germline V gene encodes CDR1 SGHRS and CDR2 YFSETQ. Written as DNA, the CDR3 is TGCGCCAGCAGCGACGGGACTAGCGGGAGTGGAGAGACCCAGTACTTC. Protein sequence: CASSDGTSGSGETQYF. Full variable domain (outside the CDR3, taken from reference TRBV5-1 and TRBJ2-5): KAGVTQTPRYLIKTRGQQVTLSCSPISGHRSVSWYQQTPGQGLQFLFEYFSETQRNKGNFPGRFSGRQFSNSRSEMNVSTLELGDSALYLCASSDGTSGSGETQYFGPGTRLLVL.

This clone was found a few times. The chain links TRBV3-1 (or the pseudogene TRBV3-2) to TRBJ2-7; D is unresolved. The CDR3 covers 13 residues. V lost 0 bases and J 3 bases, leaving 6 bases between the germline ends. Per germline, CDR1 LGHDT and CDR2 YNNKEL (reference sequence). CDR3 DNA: TGTGCCAGCAGCCAAGATTGGGGCTACGAGCAGTACTTC. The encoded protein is CASSQDWGYEQYF.

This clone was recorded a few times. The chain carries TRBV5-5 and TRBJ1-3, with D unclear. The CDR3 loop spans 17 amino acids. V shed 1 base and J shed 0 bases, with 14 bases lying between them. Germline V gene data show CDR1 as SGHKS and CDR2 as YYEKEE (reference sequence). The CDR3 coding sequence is TGTGCCAGCAGCTTGTCATTACAATCGAGCTCTGGAAACACCATATATTTT. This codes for CASSLSLQSSSGNTIYF.

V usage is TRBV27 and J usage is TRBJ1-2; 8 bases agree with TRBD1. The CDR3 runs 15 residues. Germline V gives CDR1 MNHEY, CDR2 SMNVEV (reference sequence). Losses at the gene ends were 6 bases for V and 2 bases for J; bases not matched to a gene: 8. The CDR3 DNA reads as TGTGCCAGCAGGGACAGGGTCCTTTCCAACTATGGCTACACCTTC. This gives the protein CASRDRVLSNYGYTF.

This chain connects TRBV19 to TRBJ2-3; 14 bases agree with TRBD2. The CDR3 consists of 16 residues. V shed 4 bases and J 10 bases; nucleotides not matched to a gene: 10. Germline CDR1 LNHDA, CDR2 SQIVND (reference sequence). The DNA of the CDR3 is TGTGCCAGTAGTACTCCCCGGGGACTAGCGGGAGTAGCGCAGTATTTT. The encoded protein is CASSTPRGLAGVAQYF.

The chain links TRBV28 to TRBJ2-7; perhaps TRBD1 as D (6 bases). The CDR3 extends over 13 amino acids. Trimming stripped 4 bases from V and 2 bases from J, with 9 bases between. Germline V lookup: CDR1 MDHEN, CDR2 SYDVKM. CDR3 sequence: CASSSQGPYEQYF. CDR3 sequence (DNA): TGTGCCAGCAGTTCGCAGGGGCCCTACGAGCAGTACTTC.